This TCR beta chain was profiled in a study of vaccination and CD4 T cells after COVID-19. Study details: There were six male and four female convalescents, and two of them were Hispanic.

Per germline, CDR1 MNHNS and CDR2 SASEGT. This CDR3 contains 14 residues. Trimming cost V 6 bases and J 4 bases; bases outside gene matches: 8. Oncomine TCR Beta short-read sequencing was applied to DNA from cultured CD4+ T cells. Using the QIAamp micro DNA kit, genomic DNA was extracted from the CD4+ T cells that had been cultured. Via MiXCR, TCRdb re-called the PCR reads, giving one row per CDR3 protein. Here the sample spans around 10,000 distinct CDR3 sequences, less than 45% being singletons. Described treatment: roughly ten-day PBMC culture with coronavirus spike peptide pools or control peptides (ViraFEST assay). Before the COVID-19 pandemic (2011-2018), CD4+ T cells were obtained from the unexposed donor. This clonotype was recorded a few times. Antigen unknown.

The V call is TRBV6-1, the J call TRBJ2-7; 8 bases fit TRBD1. Source material: CD4+ T cells from blood, cultured in vitro. The origin of this receptor is a human donor in good health. The CDR3 sequence is CASRGAGGPYEQYF. The CDR3 DNA follows: TGTGCCAGCAGAGGGGCAGGGGGCCCATACGAGCAGTACTTC.